The 24 T cell receptor beta chains below were found in one sample sequenced in a study of T cell changes during pregnancy in multiple sclerosis. The data were produced by immunoSEQ multiplex PCR, yet TCRdb's version contains in-frame clones alone and is incomplete. The table shows almost 65,000 clones, with roughly 90% occurring only once. The sample here was peripheral blood, taken in the first trimester of pregnancy. The receptors come from a female donor with multiple sclerosis, enrolled in a pregnancy study.

The chain joins TRBV7-9 to TRBJ2-5; D is uncertain. The germline CDR1 and CDR2 sequences are SEHNR and FQNEAQ (reference sequence). The CDR3 runs to 12 residues. Deletions cut 3 bases from V and 4 bases from J, with 6 bases between. DNA for the CDR3: TGTGCCAGCAGCTTTTCCAGAGAGACCCAGTACTTC. Its translation is CASSFSRETQYF.

The CDR3 reads CASIGGAGANEQFF. The CDR3 nucleotides read TGTGCCAGCATCGGGGGAGCGGGAGCCAATGAGCAGTTCTTC. V and J are TRBV19 and TRBJ2-1, with TRBD2 matching 8 bases. The J segment lost 6 bases and the V segment lost 9 bases, leaving 10 bases of the junction unmatched. Per germline, CDR1 LNHDA and CDR2 SQIVND (reference sequence). CDR3 length equals 14 residues.

This chain uses TRBV7-2 with TRBJ2-1; D perhaps matches TRBD2 (5 bases). Trimming took off 5 bases at V and 2 bases at J, with 7 bases between the two ends. The CDR3 is 13 residues long. Per the germline V gene, CDR1 is SGHTA and CDR2 is FQGNSA. CDR3 sequence reads: CASSTGTYNEQFF. CDR3 sequence (DNA): TGTGCCAGCAGCACCGGGACCTACAATGAGCAGTTCTTC.

V is TRBV10-3 and J is TRBJ1-1; 7 nucleotides align to TRBD1. With 3 bases clipped from V and 2 bases from J, the junction kept 9 bases outside the gene matches. This CDR3 contains 16 residues. Germline-derived CDR1 and CDR2 are ENHRY and SYGVKD. CDR3 amino acids: CAISDPVTGPNTEAFF. CDR3 in DNA: TGTGCCATCAGTGACCCTGTGACAGGGCCAAACACTGAAGCTTTCTTT.

The gene calls are TRBV5-6 and TRBJ2-3, with 10 positions matching TRBD1. Germline trimming cut 4 bases from V and 2 bases from J; bases unmatched to any gene: 10. Looked up from germline, CDR1 is SGHDT and CDR2 is YYEEEE. The CDR3 sequence is 17 residues long. Here the CDR3 reads CASSPLGQGDFTDTQYF. In DNA form, the CDR3 reads TGTGCCAGCAGCCCACTTGGACAGGGGGATTTCACAGATACGCAGTATTTT.

This clone was seen a handful of times. V is TRBV19 and J is TRBJ2-5; no reliable D call. CDR3 size: 15 residues. Germline CDR1 LNHDA, CDR2 SQIVND (reference sequence). Trimming took 3 bases from V and 0 from J, leaving 11 bases between them. The CDR3 reads CASSMRRGYQETQYF. DNA of the CDR3: TGTGCCAGTAGTATGAGGCGTGGGTACCAAGAGACCCAGTACTTC.

The CDR3 reads CSLARSPHEQFF. DNA of the CDR3: TGTTCACTAGCCCGATCTCCACATGAGCAGTTCTTC. J is TRBJ2-1 and V is TRBV6-1; D may be TRBD2 (6 bases). The CDR3 sequence is 12 residues long. Germline V lookup: CDR1 MNHNS, CDR2 SASEGT.

The rearrangement uses TRBV7-2 and TRBJ2-1; 9 bases align to TRBD2. Germline CDR1 SGHTA, CDR2 FQGNSA. After removal of 6 bases from V and 5 bases from J, the junction contained 17 bases not matched to a gene. This CDR3 comprises 18 residues. The CDR3: CASRSRLAETGMDNEQFF. The DNA of the CDR3 is TGTGCCAGCAGGTCGAGACTAGCGGAGACGGGAATGGACAATGAGCAGTTCTTC.

The chain has TRBV11-1 and TRBJ1-1, with 7 bases lining up with TRBD1. CDR1 SGHAT and CDR2 FQDESV come from the germline V gene (reference sequence). This CDR3 is 16 amino acids long. With V trimmed by 5 bases and J by 0 bases, 9 bases remained unmatched. CDR3 residues: CASSPGGSIMNTEAFF. CDR3 in DNA: TGTGCCAGCAGCCCAGGGGGTTCCATCATGAACACTGAAGCTTTCTTT.

The gene calls are TRBV18 and TRBJ2-3; D is unclear. Germline V lookup: CDR1 KGHSH, CDR2 LQKENI. The CDR3 is 14 residues long. The germline V and J ends were trimmed by 1 base and 0 bases, with 5 bases remaining between them. CDR3 bases: TGTGCCAGCTCACCACTTCCTAGCACAGATACGCAGTATTTT. It codes for CASSPLPSTDTQYF.

The genes are TRBV25-1 and TRBJ2-7; TRBD1 is a possible D gene (6 bases). CDR1 is MGHDK, CDR2 SYGVNS, per germline. V was pared by 6 bases and J by 2 bases, with 11 bases between. This CDR3 contains 13 residues. CDR3 protein: CASRGHGTYEQYF. The CDR3 region has the DNA TGTGCCAGCAGGGGACACGGGACCTACGAGCAGTACTTC.

V usage is TRBV7-6 and J usage is TRBJ2-2, with D tentatively TRBD1 (6 bases). Germline lookup yields CDR1 SGHVS and CDR2 FNYEAQ. V lost 5 bases and J lost 4, with 20 bases in between. The CDR3 consists of 17 residues. DNA for the CDR3: TGTGCCAGCAGCCCTACAGGGTCCGGCCGAGGCACCGGGGAGCTGTTTTTT. It is translated as CASSPTGSGRGTGELFF.

The genes are TRBV27 and TRBJ1-1; 9 bases map to TRBD1. CDR1 is MNHEY, CDR2 SMNVEV, per germline (reference sequence). The V gene end was trimmed by 6 bases and the J gene end by 1 base; junction bases not matched to a gene: 0. CDR3 size: 13 residues. The CDR3 loop reads CASRDRGNTEAFF. The CDR3 region has the DNA TGTGCCAGCAGGGACAGGGGGAACACTGAAGCTTTCTTT.

V usage is TRBV5-1 and J usage is TRBJ2-5, with 7 bases aligning to TRBD1. Germline CDR1 reads SGHRS; CDR2 reads YFSETQ. The CDR3 extends over 15 amino acids. Trimming took 3 bases from V and 9 from J; bases not matched to a gene: 14. Here the CDR3 reads CASSSMTGNIGSQYF. Here the CDR3 DNA reads TGCGCCAGCAGCTCGATGACAGGGAATATAGGGTCCCAGTACTTC.

This chain joins TRBV10-3 and TRBJ2-1, with 7 bases that match TRBD2. Trimming removed 0 bases from V and 5 bases from J; junction bases left unmatched: 7. The germline gives CDR1 ENHRY, CDR2 SYGVKD. The CDR3 sequence is 16 residues long. CDR3 sequence (DNA): TGTGCCATCAGTGAGTCGGAGGGACTAAAGAACAATGAGCAGTTCTTC. Translating gives CAISESEGLKNNEQFF.

The rearrangement links TRBV14 to TRBJ2-3; D gene ambiguous. The CDR3 consists of 15 residues. The V and J ends lost 4 bases and 3 bases respectively, with 14 bases between them. Germline V gene data show CDR1 as SGHDN and CDR2 as FVKESK. The DNA for the CDR3 is TGTGCCAGCAGCCCTCCCGGGTTTTTGACAGATACGCAGTATTTT. It encodes CASSPPGFLTDTQYF.

J is TRBJ2-1 and V is TRBV14, with 9 bases matching TRBD2. The CDR3 runs 17 residues. Germline CDR1 SGHDN, CDR2 FVKESK. With V trimmed by 1 base and J by 9 bases, 13 bases remained unmatched. The CDR3 reads CASSQGMVAGARGEQFF. DNA for the CDR3: TGTGCCAGCAGCCAAGGAATGGTAGCGGGAGCGAGGGGTGAGCAGTTCTTC. Combining the CDR3 with reference TRBV14 and TRBJ2-1 gives the whole variable domain EAGVTQFPSHSVIEKGQTVTLRCDPISGHDNLYWYRRVMGKEIKFLLHFVKESKQDESGMPNNRFLAERTGGTYSTLKVQPAELEDSGVYFCASSQGMVAGARGEQFFGPGTRLTVL.

V and J are TRBV19 and TRBJ1-4; possibly TRBD1 for D (5 bases). The germline V gene encodes CDR1 LNHDA and CDR2 SQIVND (reference sequence). The CDR3 loop spans 15 amino acids. Trimming removed 4 bases from V and 0 bases from J, with 9 bases in between. This chain's CDR3 is CASSTRQSTNEKLFF. The CDR3 coding sequence is TGTGCCAGTAGTACAAGACAGTCAACTAATGAAAAACTGTTTTTT.

The J gene is TRBJ2-1, the V gene TRBV5-3, with TRBD1 identical over 9 bases. TRBV5-3 is an ORF, with its function uncertain. This CDR3 is built from 17 residues. With 4 bases clipped from V and 3 bases from J, the junction kept 11 bases outside the gene matches. This chain's CDR3 is CARSRGQGRSLYNEQFF. DNA of the CDR3: TGTGCCAGAAGCCGGGGACAGGGAAGAAGTCTCTACAATGAGCAGTTCTTC.

In DNA form, the CDR3 reads TGTGCCAGCAGCGTAGCTACCGGAGCTCCTCATGGCTACACCTTC. Protein sequence: CASSVATGAPHGYTF. The chain recombines TRBV9 with TRBJ1-2; D not resolved. Germline lookup yields CDR1 SGDLS and CDR2 YYNGEE. Trimming took 0 bases from V and 6 from J, leaving 15 bases between them. This CDR3 is 15 amino acids long. The full variable domain, its missing parts supplied by reference TRBV9 and TRBJ1-2, is DSGVTQTPKHLITATGQRVTLRCSPRSGDLSVYWYQQSLDQGLQFLIQYYNGEERAKGNILERFSAQQFPDLHSELNLSSLELGDSALYFCASSVATGAPHGYTFGSGTRLTVV.

The chain uses TRBV18 and TRBJ2-2; D gene ambiguous. The V end was cut by 2 bases, the J end by 2 bases, with 6 bases between. Looked up from germline, CDR1 is KGHSH and CDR2 is LQKENI. The CDR3 sequence is 14 residues long. Written as DNA, the CDR3 is TGTGCCAGCTCACCAGGCAGTAACACCGGGGAGCTGTTTTTT. This codes for CASSPGSNTGELFF.

Points on this clone: Germline and junction disagree at one end, which may indicate a read error. This chain links TRBV4-3 with TRBJ1-4; D perhaps matches TRBD1 (6 bases). CDR3 length: 16 residues. Germline CDR1 is LGHNA and CDR2 is YSLEER. CDR3 residues: CASSQYLGGAKEKLFF. The CDR3 region has the DNA TGCGCCAGCAGCCAATACCTCGGGGGGGCTAAGGAAAAACTGTTTTTT.

The chain uses TRBV7-2 and TRBJ2-1; the match to TRBD1 covers 7 bases. Germline V CDR1 and CDR2: SGHTA, FQGNSA. Trimming removed 5 bases from V and 7 bases from J; junction bases left unmatched: 8. CDR3 length: 14 residues. CDR3 amino acids: CASSATGLGNEQFF. In nucleotides, the CDR3 is TGTGCCAGCAGCGCGACAGGGCTCGGTAATGAGCAGTTCTTC.

The chain couples TRBV25-1 to TRBJ2-1, with 7 bases matching TRBD1. Germline CDR1 and CDR2: MGHDK and SYGVNS. This CDR3 has 14 residues. The trim removed 5 bases at V and 6 bases at J, leaving 7 bases unmatched. The CDR3 coding sequence is TGTGCCAGCAGTCAAACAGGGGTTGGCAATGAGCAGTTCTTC. Translating it yields CASSQTGVGNEQFF.